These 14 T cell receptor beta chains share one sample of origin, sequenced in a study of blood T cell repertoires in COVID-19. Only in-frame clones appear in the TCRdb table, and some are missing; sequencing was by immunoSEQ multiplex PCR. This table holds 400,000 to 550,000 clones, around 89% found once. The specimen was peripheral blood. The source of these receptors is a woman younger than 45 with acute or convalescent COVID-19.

The CDR3 DNA reads TGTGCCAGCAGTTTACTCTCGCGTGCGAACACTGAAGCTTTCTTT. Protein sequence: CASSLLSRANTEAFF. The chain uses TRBV28 and TRBJ1-1; D is uncertain. Germline values: CDR1 MDHEN, CDR2 SYDVKM. This CDR3 is 15 amino acids long. V was clipped by 2 bases and J by 1 base, with 11 bases between them.

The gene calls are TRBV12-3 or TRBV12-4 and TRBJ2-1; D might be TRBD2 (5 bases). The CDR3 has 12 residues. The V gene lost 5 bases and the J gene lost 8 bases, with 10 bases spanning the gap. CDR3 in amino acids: CASSLRRDEQFF. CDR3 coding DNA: TGTGCCAGCAGTCTAAGGCGGGATGAGCAGTTCTTC.

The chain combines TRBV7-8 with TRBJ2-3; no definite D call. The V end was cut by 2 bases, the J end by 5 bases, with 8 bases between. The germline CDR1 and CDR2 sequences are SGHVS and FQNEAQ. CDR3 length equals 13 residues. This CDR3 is CASSLYPIDTQYF. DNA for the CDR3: TGTGCCAGCAGCTTATATCCTATAGATACGCAGTATTTT.

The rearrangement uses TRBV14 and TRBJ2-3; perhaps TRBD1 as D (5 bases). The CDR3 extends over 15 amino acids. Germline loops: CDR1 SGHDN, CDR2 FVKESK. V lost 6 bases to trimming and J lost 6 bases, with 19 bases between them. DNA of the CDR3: TGTGCCAGCAGTGAAGGGGATCGGGCTTGGGATACGCAGTATTTT. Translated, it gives CASSEGDRAWDTQYF.

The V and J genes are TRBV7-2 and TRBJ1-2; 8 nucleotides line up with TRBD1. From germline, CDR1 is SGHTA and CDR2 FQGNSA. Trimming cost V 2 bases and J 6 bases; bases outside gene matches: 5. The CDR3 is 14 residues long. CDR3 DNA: TGTGCCAGCAGCTTATCTCAGGGGGCCAATGGCTACACCTTC. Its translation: CASSLSQGANGYTF.

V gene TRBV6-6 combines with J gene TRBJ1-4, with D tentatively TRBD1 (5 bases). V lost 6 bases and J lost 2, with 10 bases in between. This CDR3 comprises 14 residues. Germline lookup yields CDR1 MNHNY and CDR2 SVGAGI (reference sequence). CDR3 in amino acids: CASSLRDTNEKLFF. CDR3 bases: TGTGCCAGCAGCCTCAGGGATACTAATGAAAAACTGTTTTTT.

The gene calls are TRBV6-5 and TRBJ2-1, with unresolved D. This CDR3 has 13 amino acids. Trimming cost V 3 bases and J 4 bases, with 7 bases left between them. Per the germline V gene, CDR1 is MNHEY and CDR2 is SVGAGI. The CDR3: CASSYRGYNEQFF. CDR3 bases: TGTGCCAGCAGTTATCGAGGTTACAATGAGCAGTTCTTC.

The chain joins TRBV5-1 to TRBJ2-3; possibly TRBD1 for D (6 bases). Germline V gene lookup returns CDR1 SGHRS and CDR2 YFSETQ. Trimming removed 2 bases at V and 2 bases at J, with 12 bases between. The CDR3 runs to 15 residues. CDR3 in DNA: TGCGCCAGCAGCTTTCGGGCAGGGGTCACAGATACGCAGTATTTT. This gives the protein CASSFRAGVTDTQYF. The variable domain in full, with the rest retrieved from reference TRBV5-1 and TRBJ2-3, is KAGVTQTPRYLIKTRGQQVTLSCSPISGHRSVSWYQQTPGQGLQFLFEYFSETQRNKGNFPGRFSGRQFSNSRSEMNVSTLELGDSALYLCASSFRAGVTDTQYFGPGTRLTVL.

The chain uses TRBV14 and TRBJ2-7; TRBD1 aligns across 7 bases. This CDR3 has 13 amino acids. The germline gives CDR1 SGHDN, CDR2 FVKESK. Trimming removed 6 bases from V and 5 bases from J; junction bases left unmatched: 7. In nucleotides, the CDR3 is TGTGCCAGCAGGCGACAGGGTGCGGACGAGCAGTACTTC. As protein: CASRRQGADEQYF.

CDR3 amino acids: CASRQQGWYSPLHF. DNA of the CDR3: TGTGCCAGCAGACAACAGGGGTGGTATTCACCCCTCCACTTT. The chain carries TRBV6-5 and TRBJ1-6; TRBD1 matches 7 bases. CDR1 is MNHEY and CDR2 is SVGAGI in the germline V gene. The J segment lost 8 bases and the V segment lost 6 bases, leaving 7 bases of the junction unmatched. There are 14 residues in the CDR3.

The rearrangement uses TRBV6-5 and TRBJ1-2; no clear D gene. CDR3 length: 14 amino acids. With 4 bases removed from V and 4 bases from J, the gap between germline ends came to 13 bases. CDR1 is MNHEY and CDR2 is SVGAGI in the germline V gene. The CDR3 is CASSFMGSFYGYTF. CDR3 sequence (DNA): TGTGCCAGCAGTTTCATGGGCAGCTTCTATGGCTACACCTTC.

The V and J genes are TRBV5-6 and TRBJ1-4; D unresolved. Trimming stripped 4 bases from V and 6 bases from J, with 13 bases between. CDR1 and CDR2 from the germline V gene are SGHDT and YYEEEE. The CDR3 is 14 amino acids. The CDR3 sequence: CASSRGIIDEKLFF. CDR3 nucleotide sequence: TGTGCCAGCAGCCGCGGGATCATTGATGAAAAACTGTTTTTT.

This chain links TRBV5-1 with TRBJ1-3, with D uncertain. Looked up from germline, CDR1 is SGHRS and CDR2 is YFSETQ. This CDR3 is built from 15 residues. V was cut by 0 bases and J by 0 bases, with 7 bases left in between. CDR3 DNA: TGCGCCAGCAGCTTGGGCGACACCTCTGGAAACACCATATATTTT. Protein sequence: CASSLGDTSGNTIYF.

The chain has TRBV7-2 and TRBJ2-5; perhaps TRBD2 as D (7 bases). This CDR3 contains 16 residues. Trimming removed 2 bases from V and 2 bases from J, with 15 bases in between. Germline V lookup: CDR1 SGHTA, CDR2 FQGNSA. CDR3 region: CASSLRGGDWQETQYF. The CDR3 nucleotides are TGTGCCAGCAGCTTAAGGGGGGGGGACTGGCAAGAGACCCAGTACTTC.